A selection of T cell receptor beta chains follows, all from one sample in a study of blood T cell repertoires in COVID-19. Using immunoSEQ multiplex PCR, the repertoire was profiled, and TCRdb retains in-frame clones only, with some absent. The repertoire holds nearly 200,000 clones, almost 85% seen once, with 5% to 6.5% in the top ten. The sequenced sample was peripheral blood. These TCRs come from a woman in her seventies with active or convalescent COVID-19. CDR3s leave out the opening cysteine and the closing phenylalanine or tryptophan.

CDR3: ASKPLLQRETGELF
J: TRBJ2-2
V: TRBV19

CDR3: ASSQVETGTQY
J: TRBJ2-3
V: TRBV3-1/TRBV3-2

CDR3: ATSRALVADTQY
J: TRBJ2-3
V: TRBV15

CDR3: ASSLSRRTGLGWETQY
J: TRBJ2-5
V: TRBV28

CDR3: ASSPGAQEF
J: TRBJ2-1
V: TRBV2

CDR3: ASSSYDRGRTDTQY
J: TRBJ2-3
V: TRBV11-2

CDR3: ASSSVTGHGETQY
J: TRBJ2-5
V: TRBV5-5

CDR3: SASLSGRARETQY
J: TRBJ2-5
V: TRBV20-1

CDR3: ASSPTSGRPTYEQY
J: TRBJ2-7
V: TRBV5-1

CDR3: ASSIDRGTHEQY
J: TRBJ2-7
V: TRBV18

CDR3: ASSPAGHVPYEQY
J: TRBJ2-7
V: TRBV4-1

CDR3: SVADRGEGDEQF
J: TRBJ2-1
V: TRBV29-1

CDR3: ASTRNTYPSGNTIY
J: TRBJ1-3
V: TRBV7-9

CDR3: ASSPTGEGYGYT
J: TRBJ1-2
V: TRBV6-5

CDR3: SVDGSYNEQF
J: TRBJ2-1
V: TRBV29-1

CDR3: ASSLGQGSSPLH
J: TRBJ1-6
V: TRBV3-1/TRBV3-2

CDR3: ASSLMTDLRYGYT
J: TRBJ1-2
V: TRBV27

CDR3: ASSRGLAGGSYEQY
J: TRBJ2-7
V: TRBV5-4

CDR3: SAAGEGETQY
J: TRBJ2-5
V: TRBV29-1

CDR3: ASSRDGDYGYT
J: TRBJ1-2
V: TRBV6-5

CDR3: ASSSTGTGNQPQH
J: TRBJ1-5
V: TRBV28

CDR3: AISRGDGSPLH
J: TRBJ1-6
V: TRBV10-3

CDR3: ASSSGGMAQY
J: TRBJ2-3
V: TRBV6-4

CDR3: ASSSGLAGGYNEQF
J: TRBJ2-1
V: TRBV19

CDR3: ASSLQQGVPGELF
J: TRBJ2-2
V: TRBV11-3

CDR3: ASSQGTGRSYEQY
J: TRBJ2-7
V: TRBV4-1

CDR3: ASSRTSRVSETQY
J: TRBJ2-5
V: TRBV5-1

CDR3: ASSWRTPGANVLT
J: TRBJ2-6
V: TRBV7-2

CDR3: ASSPRLAANTGELF
J: TRBJ2-2
V: TRBV18

CDR3: ASSAGTGMYEQY
J: TRBJ2-7
V: TRBV2

CDR3: ASSHDREETQY
J: TRBJ2-5
V: TRBV4-1

CDR3: ASSSSQGANTGELF
J: TRBJ2-2
V: TRBV2

CDR3: ASSPRQGETEAF
J: TRBJ1-1
V: TRBV5-1

CDR3: ASSLRQGSPLH
J: TRBJ1-6
V: TRBV7-9

CDR3: ASSLGPNEQF
J: TRBJ2-1
V: TRBV27

CDR3: ASSPILAGVTGELF
J: TRBJ2-2
V: TRBV18

CDR3: ASSFVGNRYSNEQF
J: TRBJ2-1
V: TRBV5-1

CDR3: ASSPLAGGGEQY
J: TRBJ2-7
V: TRBV6-5

CDR3: ASSQRYEQY
J: TRBJ2-7
V: TRBV11-2

CDR3: ASSQIAGGGETQY
J: TRBJ2-5
V: TRBV4-1

CDR3: ASSFGPGRDYGYT
J: TRBJ1-2
V: TRBV7-3

CDR3: ASSLSGTSFGNEQF
J: TRBJ2-1
V: TRBV27

CDR3: ASRDRGMAGELF
J: TRBJ2-2
V: TRBV2

CDR3: ASSFGGSRAGELF
J: TRBJ2-2
V: TRBV2

CDR3: ASTLRDWETYEQY
J: TRBJ2-7
V: TRBV21-1

CDR3: ASSPQTTGNTEAF
J: TRBJ1-1
V: TRBV7-9

CDR3: ASSLGQYYEQY
J: TRBJ2-7
V: TRBV11-2

CDR3: AWSVGWQGLGKAF
J: TRBJ1-1
V: TRBV30

CDR3: ASSISGRQAGELF
J: TRBJ2-2
V: TRBV19

CDR3: ASSLLRGLYQETQY
J: TRBJ2-5
V: TRBV5-1

CDR3: ASSIRQGTNTEAF
J: TRBJ1-1
V: TRBV19

CDR3: ASSPGTGTYGYT
J: TRBJ1-2
V: TRBV18

CDR3: ASSLTWGQGIGAQY
J: TRBJ2-5
V: TRBV7-6

CDR3: ASSYRLAGGTDTQY
J: TRBJ2-3
V: TRBV6-5

CDR3: ASSLRGGGNQETQY
J: TRBJ2-5
V: TRBV19

CDR3: ASSRGGTAGNTIY
J: TRBJ1-3
V: TRBV7-7

CDR3: ASSLDSTELWETQY
J: TRBJ2-5
V: TRBV7-9

CDR3: ASSKRPGGTDYGYT
J: TRBJ1-2
V: TRBV18

CDR3: ASSFNMATGKAF
J: TRBJ1-1
V: TRBV11-1

CDR3: ASSQVAAGQF
J: TRBJ2-1
V: TRBV3-1/TRBV3-2